This T cell receptor (beta chain) was recovered during a study of blood T cells in healthy people across ages. General observations from the study: Donor CMV status, an unknown factor, possibly confounded changes in expanded clonotypes.

Note on this clonotype: Its antigen remains unidentified.

Each sample yielded at least 6 million isolated PBMCs. The authors ran a second PCR of about 6 to 11 cycles using a sample-barcoded 5' primer and a J-beta primer mix. TCRdb re-called the 5' RACE reads with MiXCR, one entry per CDR3 protein. The sample holds 600,000 to 1,000,000 distinct CDR3 sequences, about three fifths seen once. Sequencing was performed on blood. The sequence came from a man aged 25 to 40 in good health.

The CDR3 loop reads CSGVAGGPSYEQYF. In nucleotides, the CDR3 is TGCAGTGGAGTAGCGGGGGGGCCCTCCTACGAGCAGTACTTC. This chain uses TRBV20-1 with TRBJ2-5; 11 bases match TRBD2. With the DNA end fitting TRBJ2-7 better, the J assignment may be wrong. The germline V gene encodes CDR1 DFQATT and CDR2 SNEGSKA (reference sequence). The CDR3 totals 14 residues.